The 8 T cell receptor beta chains below come from one sample, sequenced in a study of T cells in Graves' hyperthyroidism and ophthalmopathy. Researchers took RNA transcripts and amplified the TCR beta CDR3 regions from them. Using the HTBI primer set, a first-round RT-PCR was run on the TCR CDR3. TCRdb itself ran the multiplex PCR reads through MiXCR, one entry per CDR3 protein. The table shows hundreds of thousands of distinct CDR3 sequences, with 13% to 15% occurring only once. The source material was blood. These TCRs come from a woman under 30 with Graves' hyperthyroidism.

The chain couples TRBV29-1 to TRBJ2-1, with 10 bases aligning to TRBD2. Trimming at V came to 5 bases and at J to 6 bases, leaving 1 base not matched to a gene. This CDR3 region has 12 residues. The germline gives CDR1 SQVTM, CDR2 ANQGSEA. CDR3 loop: CSVLAGGNEQFF. The DNA for the CDR3 is TGCAGCGTTTTAGCGGGAGGCAATGAGCAGTTCTTC.

The CDR3 region has the DNA TGCGCCAGCAGCGCTGCGGGCAATTCACCCCTCCACTTT. Its protein is CASSAAGNSPLHF. The rearrangement joins TRBV5-1 to TRBJ1-6; D unclear. The V and J ends lost 4 bases and 7 bases respectively, with 9 bases between them. This CDR3 has 13 amino acids. Germline CDR1 SGHRS, CDR2 YFSETQ.

This clonotype showed up just a few times. Relative to the germline gene, one junction end is altered; a read error may explain this. This rearrangement joins TRBV5-1 to TRBJ1-1; tentative D call: TRBD1 (6 bases). This CDR3 is 14 amino acids long. Per germline, CDR1 SGHRS and CDR2 YFSETQ. The CDR3 DNA sequence: TGCGCCAGCAGCTCGGGACACTTGAACACTGAAGCTTCCTTT. It specifies CASSSGHLNTEASF.

This clonotype has a handful of counts. This sequence joins TRBV10-3 and TRBJ2-3, with TRBD2 matching 9 bases. In germline, CDR1 is ENHRY, CDR2 SYGVKD. This CDR3 is built from 16 residues. The J segment lost 0 bases and the V segment lost 4 bases, leaving 5 bases of the junction unmatched. CDR3 protein: CAISGLADISTDTQYF. CDR3 DNA sequence: TGTGCCATCAGTGGACTAGCGGACATAAGCACAGATACGCAGTATTTT.

The sample holds many counts of this clonotype. The chain recombines TRBV28 with TRBJ1-1; unclear D gene. V was clipped by 4 bases and J by 4 bases, with 16 bases between them. This CDR3 has 15 residues. CDR1 is MDHEN, CDR2 SYDVKM, per germline. CDR3 loop: CASSSPSTSGTEAFF. The CDR3 DNA follows: TGTGCCAGCAGTTCTCCCAGCACGTCCGGCACTGAAGCTTTCTTT.

The table lists this clonotype with a few counts. V usage is TRBV7-9 and J usage is TRBJ1-1; the match to TRBD1 covers 9 bases. The junction had 9 bases not matched to a gene; V was cut back by 7 bases and J by 3 bases. CDR1 and CDR2 from the germline V gene are SEHNR and FQNEAQ (reference sequence). The CDR3 contains 15 residues. Written as DNA, the CDR3 is TGTGCCAGCACAACCCGGGACAGGGTGGACACTGAAGCTTTCTTT. Protein product: CASTTRDRVDTEAFF.

This clonotype appeared a few times. The chain joins TRBV3-1 to TRBJ2-1; weak D call: TRBD2 (5 bases). Germline V gene lookup returns CDR1 LGHDT and CDR2 YNNKEL (reference sequence). The CDR3 length is 18 residues. The V end lost 0 bases, the J end lost 1 base, and 16 bases lay between the germline ends. The CDR3 DNA is TGTGCCAGCAGCCAAGAGGTCGAGGTCGGGAATTCCTACAATGAGCAGTTCTTC. Protein sequence: CASSQEVEVGNSYNEQFF.

The DNA of the CDR3 is TGTGCCAGCAGGGGGCGGGTAGACAGCTCCTACGAGCAGTACTTC. This codes for CASRGRVDSSYEQYF. The chain carries TRBV5-5 and TRBJ2-7; D possibly uses TRBD1 or TRBD2 (5 bases each). The CDR3 runs to 15 residues. Germline V gene sequence: CDR1 SGHKS, CDR2 YYEKEE (reference sequence). V lost 5 bases to trimming and J lost 0 bases, with 15 bases between them. Looking up the rest from reference TRBV5-5 and TRBJ2-7 gives the full variable domain: DAGVTQSPTHLIKTRGQQVTLRCSPISGHKSVSWYQQVLGQGPQFIFQYYEKEERGRGNFPDRFSARQFPNYSSELNVNALLLGDSALYLCASRGRVDSSYEQYFGPGTRLTVT.